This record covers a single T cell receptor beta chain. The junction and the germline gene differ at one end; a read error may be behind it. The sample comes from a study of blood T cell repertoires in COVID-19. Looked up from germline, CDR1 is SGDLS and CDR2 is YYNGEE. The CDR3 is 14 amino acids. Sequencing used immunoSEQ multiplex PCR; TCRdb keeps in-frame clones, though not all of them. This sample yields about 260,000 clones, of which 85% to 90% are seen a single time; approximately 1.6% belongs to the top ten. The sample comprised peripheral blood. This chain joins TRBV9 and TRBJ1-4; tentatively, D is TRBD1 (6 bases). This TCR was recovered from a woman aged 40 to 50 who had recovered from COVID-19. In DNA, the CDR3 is TGTGCCAGCAGCGAGAGCCCACAGGGCCTGACCCCTCGTTTT. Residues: CASSESPQGLTPRF.